Listed here are 14 T cell receptor beta chains from one sample, sequenced in a study of vaccination and CD4 T cells after COVID-19. Which antigens these TCRs recognize remains unknown. Treatment: roughly ten-day PBMC culture with coronavirus spike peptide pools or control peptides (ViraFEST assay). The Oncomine TCR Beta short-read assay was applied to DNA of cultured CD4+ T cells. A single record per CDR3 protein comes from TCRdb applying MiXCR to the PCR reads. The sample has fewer than 10,000 distinct CDR3 sequences, around 64% seen once; the top ten hold about a third. What was sequenced was CD4+ T cells from blood, cultured in vitro. These receptors were taken from a human donor who had recovered from COVID-19.

The chain carries TRBV7-2 and TRBJ2-3; D is unresolved. The CDR3 has 14 amino acids. The germline V gene encodes CDR1 SGHTA and CDR2 FQGNSA. Trimming shortened V by 1 base and J by 4 bases, and 9 bases separated the two germline ends. CDR3 sequence: CASSLGRAADTQYF. DNA of the CDR3: TGTGCCAGCAGCTTAGGTCGAGCTGCAGATACGCAGTATTTT.

J is TRBJ1-6 and V is TRBV6-5; tentative D call: TRBD1 (5 bases). The CDR3 contains 17 residues. Germline V CDR1 and CDR2: MNHEY, SVGAGI. V was cut by 0 bases and J by 10 bases, with 19 bases left in between. The CDR3 region is CASSYSIAGRVSSPLHF. The DNA for the CDR3 is TGTGCCAGCAGTTACTCAATTGCCGGCAGGGTGAGCTCACCCCTCCACTTT.

The chain has TRBV6-1 and TRBJ2-5; the D call may be TRBD1 or TRBD2 (6 bases each). This CDR3 contains 16 residues. V was shortened by 2 bases and J by 4 bases, with 17 bases between the two germline ends. Germline V gives CDR1 MNHNS, CDR2 SASEGT. The CDR3 sequence: CASSERGPGVGETQYF. CDR3 nucleotides: TGTGCCAGCAGTGAACGGGGGCCGGGGGTTGGAGAGACCCAGTACTTC.

The chain recombines TRBV27 with TRBJ1-1, with D possibly being TRBD1 (5 bases). Germline V CDR1 and CDR2: MNHEY, SMNVEV (reference sequence). CDR3 length: 14 residues. Trimming removed 10 bases at V and 1 base at J, with 16 bases between. The CDR3 sequence is CATGWGRANTEAFF. The CDR3 DNA sequence: TGTGCCACCGGGTGGGGCCGAGCGAACACTGAAGCTTTCTTT.

This clonotype was observed a few times. The V and J genes are TRBV15 and TRBJ1-2; D may be TRBD1 (5 bases). The CDR3 consists of 15 residues. Germline V gene data show CDR1 as LNHNV and CDR2 as YYDKDF (reference sequence). Trimming took 0 bases from V and 4 from J, leaving 12 bases between them. The CDR3 loop reads CATSRDRSGGYGYTF. DNA for the CDR3: TGTGCCACCAGCAGAGATCGGTCTGGGGGCTATGGCTACACCTTC.

The chain is built from TRBV2 and TRBJ1-6; D remains ambiguous. The V gene's germline CDR1 is SNHLY and CDR2 FYNNEI. This CDR3 comprises 16 residues. Trimming removed 3 bases from V and 5 bases from J, with 14 bases in between. CDR3 in DNA: TGTGCCAGCAGTGAGGCTCTCCGGAGGGATAATTCACCCCTCCACTTT. It specifies CASSEALRRDNSPLHF.

This clonotype turned up a few times. The V and J genes are TRBV6-1 and TRBJ2-7, with D perhaps matching TRBD1 (6 bases). Per the germline V gene, CDR1 is MNHNS and CDR2 is SASEGT. V gave up 5 bases and J gave up 5 bases, with 22 bases separating them. The CDR3 loop spans 16 amino acids. The chain's CDR3 is CASSPERGWGSNEQYF. CDR3 DNA sequence: TGTGCCAGCAGTCCCGAGAGGGGGTGGGGTTCTAACGAGCAGTACTTC.

This clonotype was counted a few times. This chain connects TRBV15 to TRBJ1-1; D unclear. Germline lookup yields CDR1 LNHNV and CDR2 YYDKDF (reference sequence). The length of the CDR3 is 15 residues. Trimming stripped 3 bases from V and 2 bases from J, with 13 bases between. The CDR3 coding sequence is TGTGCCACCAGCAGTGACCCTTGGGGAAACACTGAAGCTTTCTTT. It translates to CATSSDPWGNTEAFF.

In its sample, this clonotype was seen a few times. This chain links TRBV20-1 with TRBJ1-2; 9 bases are shared with TRBD1. The germline V gene encodes CDR1 DFQATT and CDR2 SNEGSKA (reference sequence). This CDR3 region has 15 residues. V dropped 7 bases and J dropped 3; count of bases not matched to a gene: 12. In DNA form, the CDR3 reads TGCAGTGTTATTGCCGGGACAGGGAGGGACTATGGCTACACCTTC. This gives the protein CSVIAGTGRDYGYTF.

This clonotype was recorded once. This sequence joins TRBV6-1 and TRBJ2-5; D is unresolved. In germline, CDR1 is MNHNS, CDR2 SASEGT. Trimming took 6 bases from V and 1 from J, leaving 12 bases between them. The CDR3 is 14 amino acids. The CDR3 spells CASSAPHSQETQYF. The CDR3 DNA is TGTGCCAGCAGCGCCCCGCACTCCCAAGAGACCCAGTACTTC.

This chain links TRBV20-1 with TRBJ1-3; tentatively, D is TRBD1 (6 bases). Germline assignment: CDR1 DFQATT and CDR2 SNEGSKA (reference sequence). V was shortened by 4 bases and J by 0 bases, with 10 bases between the two germline ends. The CDR3 length is 14 residues. The CDR3 region has the DNA TGCAGTGCTACGGGACATCACTCTGGAAACACCATATATTTT. Residues: CSATGHHSGNTIYF.

The chain has TRBV11-3 and TRBJ2-5, with TRBD2 matching 7 bases. The CDR3 length is 15 residues. J lost 2 bases, V lost 1 base, and 4 bases had no gene match. Germline V gene sequence: CDR1 SGHNT, CDR2 YENEEA. CDR3 loop: CASSLGGGLQETQYF. The DNA for the CDR3 is TGTGCCAGCAGCTTAGGGGGGGGATTGCAAGAGACCCAGTACTTC.

The rearrangement links TRBV19 to TRBJ1-2, with D tentatively TRBD1 (5 bases). Per the germline V gene, CDR1 is LNHDA and CDR2 is SQIVND (reference sequence). V was clipped by 9 bases and J by 0 bases, with 8 bases between them. The CDR3 is 12 amino acids. In DNA form, the CDR3 reads TGTGCCAGCCAGGGATCTAACTATGGCTACACCTTC. Translating it yields CASQGSNYGYTF.

V usage is TRBV4-1 and J usage is TRBJ2-7; D may be TRBD2 (6 bases). Trimming left V 5 bases short and J 0 bases short, with 14 bases between. This CDR3 spans 15 amino acids. Germline assignment: CDR1 MGHRA and CDR2 YSYEKL. In DNA, the CDR3 is TGCGCCAGCAGCTCCTCGGCGGGGAGCTCCTACGAGCAGTACTTC. Translated: CASSSSAGSSYEQYF.